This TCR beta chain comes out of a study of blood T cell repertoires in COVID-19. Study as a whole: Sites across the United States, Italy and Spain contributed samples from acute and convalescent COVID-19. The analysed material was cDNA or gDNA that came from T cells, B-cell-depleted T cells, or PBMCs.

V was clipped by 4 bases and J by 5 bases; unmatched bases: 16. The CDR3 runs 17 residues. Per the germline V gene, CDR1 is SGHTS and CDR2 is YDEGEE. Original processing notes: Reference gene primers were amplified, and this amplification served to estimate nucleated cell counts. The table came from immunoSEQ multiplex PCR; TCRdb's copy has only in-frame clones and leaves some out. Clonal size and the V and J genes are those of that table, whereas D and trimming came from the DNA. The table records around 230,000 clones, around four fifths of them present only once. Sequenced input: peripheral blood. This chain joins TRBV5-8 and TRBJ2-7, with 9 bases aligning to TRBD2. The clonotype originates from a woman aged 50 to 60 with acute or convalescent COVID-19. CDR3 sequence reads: CASSATGTSFLRHEQYF. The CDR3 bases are TGTGCCAGCAGCGCGACCGGGACTAGCTTTCTCAGGCACGAGCAGTACTTC.